The clone carrying this T cell receptor beta chain was counted at least ten times. Its antigen remains unknown. The data belong to a study of molecular identifiers for immune sequencing clone quantification. The overall study: Sequencing covered four of five parts into which replicate RNA from around 20,000 or 100,000 naive CD8 cells was split.

Each library that profiled naive CD8 cells came from about 20,000 to 1,000,000 sorted cells with 10%, 30% or 50% RNA. General study results and limits: In CMV-specific effectors, clones above 20 copies held over 99% of molecules; naive, under 1%.

The CDR3 has 14 amino acids. Germline V CDR1 and CDR2: SGHAT, FQNNGV. V lost 0 bases, J lost 5 bases, and 11 bases lay in between. Libraries of bulk TCR were made by previously described methods (with listed TCR primers). TCRdb re-derived calls from the PCR reads in MiXCR, one entry per CDR3 protein. The table includes 60,000 to 75,000 distinct CDR3 sequences, about 20% detected once. The TCR sequence derives from a human donor in good health. Some libraries in this study had Jurkat cell RNA spiked in. Sample: naive CD8+ T cells from blood, with Jurkat cell RNA spiked in. Documented subset: FACS-sorted CD8+CD4-CCR7+CD45RA+ naive T cells. The chain joins TRBV11-2 to TRBJ2-7; D is uncertain. The CDR3 here is CASSLDPISNEQYF. In nucleotides, the CDR3 is TGTGCCAGCAGCTTAGACCCCATATCGAACGAGCAGTACTTC.